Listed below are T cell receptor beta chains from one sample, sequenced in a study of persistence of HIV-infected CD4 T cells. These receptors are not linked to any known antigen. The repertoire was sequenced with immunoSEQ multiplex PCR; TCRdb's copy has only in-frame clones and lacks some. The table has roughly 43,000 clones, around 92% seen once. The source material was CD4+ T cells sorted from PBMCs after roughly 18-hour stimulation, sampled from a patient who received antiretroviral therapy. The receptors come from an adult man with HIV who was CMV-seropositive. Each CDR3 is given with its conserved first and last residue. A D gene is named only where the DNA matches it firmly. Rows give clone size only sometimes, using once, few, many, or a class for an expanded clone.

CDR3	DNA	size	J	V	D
CATRSPGQGNTGELFF	TGTGCCACCAGATCTCCGGGACAGGGAAACACCGGGGAGCTGTTTTTT	NA	TRBJ2-2	TRBV24-1	TRBD1
CASSREGGSNSPLHF	TGTGCCAGCAGCCGCGAAGGGGGGTCTAATTCACCCCTCCACTTT	once	TRBJ1-6	TRBV11-2	NA
CASSWAPRGEKLFF	TGTGCCAGCAGCTGGGCCCCCAGAGGGGAAAAACTGTTTTTT	NA	TRBJ1-4	TRBV6-5	NA
CASSQGQNTEAFF	TGTGCCAGCTCCCAGGGACAGAACACTGAAGCTTTCTTT	NA	TRBJ1-1	TRBV18	NA
CASSFRAGGSAEAFF	TGTGCCAGCAGTTTTAGGGCGGGGGGAAGCGCTGAAGCTTTCTTT	NA	TRBJ1-1	TRBV27	NA
CASSRYRGREDTQYF	TGTGCCAGCTCGCGATACAGGGGGCGGGAAGATACGCAGTATTTT	NA	TRBJ2-3	TRBV18	TRBD1
CASSWGREQFF	TGTGCCAGCAGTTGGGGACGTGAGCAGTTCTTC	NA	TRBJ2-1	TRBV28	NA
CASSLRGVYNSPLHF	TGTGCCAGCAGCCTTCGGGGAGTCTATAATTCACCCCTCCACTTT	NA	TRBJ1-6	TRBV5-5	NA
CASSLIQGTYGYTF	TGTGCCAGCAGCTTGATACAGGGGACCTATGGCTACACCTTC	NA	TRBJ1-2	TRBV2	TRBD1
CASSMSAATDTQYF	TGTGCCAGTAGTATGTCGGCAGCGACAGATACGCAGTATTTT	NA	TRBJ2-3	TRBV19	NA
CASSLEGTGDQPQHF	TGCGCCAGCAGCTTGGAAGGGACAGGGGACCAGCCCCAGCATTTT	NA	TRBJ1-5	TRBV5-1	TRBD1
CASSLKEVSRRYF	TGTGCCAGCAGTTTAAAAGAGGTGTCGCGGCGGTACTTC	few	TRBJ2-5	TRBV12-3/TRBV12-4	NA
CSVETGQYNQPQHF	TGCAGCGTTGAGACCGGACAGTACAATCAGCCCCAGCATTTT	NA	TRBJ1-5	TRBV29-1	NA
CASSPSTGNTEAFF	TGTGCCAGCAGTCCCTCGACAGGGAACACTGAAGCTTTCTTT	NA	TRBJ1-1	TRBV6-4	NA
CASSSGGEKLFF	TGTGCCAGCTCCTCTGGGGGCGAAAAACTGTTTTTT	NA	TRBJ1-4	TRBV18	NA
CASSLLRRERTDTQYF	TGTGCCAGCAGCTTACTCAGAAGGGAAAGGACAGATACGCAGTATTTT	NA	TRBJ2-3	TRBV7-2	NA
CASSLVLAEDQETQYF	TGTGCCAGCAGCTTGGTGTTAGCTGAGGACCAAGAGACCCAGTACTTC	NA	TRBJ2-5	TRBV5-5	NA
CASSSGPTPSTEETQYF	TGTGCCAGCAGCTCGGGACCTACTCCTTCTACTGAAGAGACCCAGTACTTC	NA	TRBJ2-5	TRBV7-3	NA
CASSQGMNTEAFF	TGTGCCAGCAGCCAGGGCATGAACACTGAAGCTTTCTTT	NA	TRBJ1-1	TRBV14	NA
CASSNRGGTEAFF	TGTGCCAGCAGCAACAGGGGAGGAACTGAAGCTTTCTTT	NA	TRBJ1-1	TRBV2	TRBD1
CASYDRGDNQPQHF	TGTGCCAGTTACGACAGGGGAGACAATCAGCCCCAGCATTTT	NA	TRBJ1-5	TRBV19	TRBD1
CASSLAEWRANYGYTF	TGCGCCAGCAGCTTGGCCGAGTGGAGAGCTAACTATGGCTACACCTTC	NA	TRBJ1-2	TRBV5-1	NA
CATSALGSGQPQHF	TGTGCCACCAGTGCCCTAGGATCGGGTCAGCCCCAGCATTTT	NA	TRBJ1-5	TRBV24-1	NA
CASSLEGGASSGNTIYF	TGTGCCAGCAGCTTGGAAGGTGGGGCTAGCTCTGGAAACACCATATATTTT	NA	TRBJ1-3	TRBV5-4	NA
CASSEAQAEKLFF	TGTGCCAGCAGTGAAGCGCAAGCTGAAAAACTGTTTTTT	NA	TRBJ1-4	TRBV2	NA
CATRGQGADTQYF	TGTGCCACCAGAGGACAGGGAGCAGATACGCAGTATTTT	NA	TRBJ2-3	TRBV24-1	TRBD1
CTSSSLEDSNQPQHF	TGTACCAGCAGCTCCTTGGAGGATAGCAATCAGCCCCAGCATTTT	NA	TRBJ1-5	TRBV7-9	NA
CATSRGAGNTIYF	TGTGCCACTTCCCGGGGAGCCGGAAACACCATATATTTT	NA	TRBJ1-3	TRBV15	NA
CASSPPGVTDTQYF	TGTGCCAGCTCACCTCCCGGGGTCACAGATACGCAGTATTTT	NA	TRBJ2-3	TRBV18	NA
CASSSQRQTGNTEAFF	TGTGCCAGCAGCTCCCAGAGACAAACTGGTAACACTGAAGCTTTCTTT	NA	TRBJ1-1	TRBV5-5	NA
CASTRGPRYEQYF	TGTGCCAGCACGAGGGGACCCCGGTACGAGCAGTACTTC	NA	TRBJ2-7	TRBV28	NA
CASSERDREPNYGYTF	TGTGCCAGCAGTGAACGGGACAGGGAACCCAACTATGGCTACACCTTC	NA	TRBJ1-2	TRBV6-1	TRBD1
CASSTQGDQKREQYF	TGTGCCAGTAGTACCCAGGGGGACCAGAAGCGCGAGCAGTACTTC	NA	TRBJ2-7	TRBV19	TRBD1
CASSQGQYNSPLHF	TGTGCCAGCAGCCAAGGGCAGTATAATTCACCCCTCCACTTT	NA	TRBJ1-6	TRBV28	NA
CASSLGNWTGGYEQYF	TGTGCCAGCAGCTTGGGGAATTGGACAGGGGGCTACGAGCAGTACTTC	once	TRBJ2-7	TRBV13	TRBD1
CASSQAPRNRGGQTQYF	TGCGCCAGCAGCCAAGCCCCTCGGAACAGGGGAGGTCAGACCCAGTACTTC	once	TRBJ2-5	TRBV4-1	NA
CASIKRGGPYNEQFF	TGTGCCAGTATTAAGCGGGGGGGTCCCTACAATGAGCAGTTCTTC	NA	TRBJ2-1	TRBV19	TRBD2
CASSWTGVNSPLHF	TGTGCCAGCAGTTGGACAGGGGTTAATTCACCCCTCCACTTT	once	TRBJ1-6	TRBV27	TRBD1
CSVEGLAGAKTYEQYF	TGCAGCGTTGAAGGACTAGCGGGGGCCAAAACCTACGAGCAGTACTTC	NA	TRBJ2-7	TRBV29-1	TRBD2
CASSAIQGASDTQYF	TGTGCCAGCAGCGCGATTCAGGGGGCCTCAGATACGCAGTATTTT	NA	TRBJ2-3	TRBV9	TRBD1
CASSLSQAASSYEQYF	TGTGCCAGCAGCTTAAGTCAGGCGGCTAGCTCCTACGAGCAGTACTTC	NA	TRBJ2-7	TRBV7-8	NA
CASSAPGRIQYF	TGTGCCAGTAGTGCCCCGGGAAGGATTCAGTACTTC	NA	TRBJ2-4	TRBV19	NA
CASSFPTSGTDTQYF	TGCGCCAGCAGCTTTCCGACTAGCGGCACAGATACGCAGTATTTT	NA	TRBJ2-3	TRBV5-1	TRBD2
CASRIPRVSYNSPLHF	TGTGCCAGCAGGATCCCCCGGGTTTCCTATAATTCACCCCTCCACTTT	NA	TRBJ1-6	TRBV28	NA
CATSDWTGYEQYF	TGTGCCACCAGTGATTGGACAGGTTACGAGCAGTACTTC	NA	TRBJ2-7	TRBV24-1	TRBD1
CASREGQGIYEQYF	TGTGCCAGCAGGGAAGGACAGGGGATCTACGAGCAGTACTTC	NA	TRBJ2-7	TRBV6-1	TRBD1
CATSSPPGTARNNEQFF	TGTGCCACCAGCAGCCCTCCCGGGACCGCTCGAAACAATGAGCAGTTCTTC	once	TRBJ2-1	TRBV15	NA
CASSLGGNGELFF	TGTGCCAGCAGTTTAGGGGGGAACGGGGAGCTGTTTTTT	NA	TRBJ2-2	TRBV12-3/TRBV12-4	NA
CASSYSLAGSYNEQFF	TGTGCCAGCAGTTACTCTCTAGCCGGGTCCTACAATGAGCAGTTCTTC	NA	TRBJ2-1	TRBV6-5	NA
CASSLENSLEAFF	TGCGCCAGCAGCTTGGAAAACAGCCTTGAAGCTTTCTTT	NA	TRBJ1-1	TRBV5-1	NA
CASRGGSGNTIYF	TGTGCCAGCAGAGGGGGCTCTGGAAACACCATATATTTT	NA	TRBJ1-3	TRBV28	NA
CASSIWGQGKDTQYF	TGTGCCAGTAGTATTTGGGGACAGGGGAAAGATACGCAGTATTTT	NA	TRBJ2-3	TRBV19	TRBD1
CASSPPAGRANVLTF	TGTGCCAGCTCACCACCGGCAGGAAGGGCCAACGTCCTGACTTTC	NA	TRBJ2-6	TRBV18	NA
CASRTGEGNQPQHF	TGTGCCAGCAGAACAGGGGAGGGCAATCAGCCCCAGCATTTT	NA	TRBJ1-5	TRBV6-5	TRBD1
CASSVGRGLAKTGELFF	TGTGCCAGCAGCGTAGGGAGGGGACTAGCGAAGACCGGGGAGCTGTTTTTT	NA	TRBJ2-2	TRBV9	TRBD2
CALQEATEAFF	TGTGCCCTGCAAGAAGCCACTGAAGCTTTCTTT	NA	TRBJ1-1	TRBV30	NA
CASSPYSGGNYNEQFF	TGTGCCAGCAGCCCCTATTCGGGGGGGAACTACAATGAGCAGTTCTTC	NA	TRBJ2-1	TRBV3-1/TRBV3-2	TRBD2
CAISDGRGRSPLHF	TGTGCCATCAGTGATGGCAGAGGACGATCACCCCTCCACTTT	once	TRBJ1-6	TRBV10-3	NA